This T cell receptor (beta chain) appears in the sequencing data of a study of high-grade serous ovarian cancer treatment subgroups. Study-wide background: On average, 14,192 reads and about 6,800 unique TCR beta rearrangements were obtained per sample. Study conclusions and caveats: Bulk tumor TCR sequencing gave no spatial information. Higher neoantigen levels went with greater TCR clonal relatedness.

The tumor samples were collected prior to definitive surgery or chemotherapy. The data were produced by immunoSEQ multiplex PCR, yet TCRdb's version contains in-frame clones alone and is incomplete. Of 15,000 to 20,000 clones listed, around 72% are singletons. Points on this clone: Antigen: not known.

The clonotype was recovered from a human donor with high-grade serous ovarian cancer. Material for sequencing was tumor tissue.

The CDR3 loop is CASSSTLGGRAYNEQFF. DNA for the CDR3: TGTGCCAGCAGTTCTACCCTCGGCGGGAGGGCCTACAATGAGCAGTTCTTC. V usage is TRBV27 and J usage is TRBJ2-1; TRBD2 matches 9 bases. This CDR3 spans 17 amino acids. Germline values: CDR1 MNHEY, CDR2 SMNVEV (reference sequence). V was pared by 4 bases and J by 2 bases, with 9 bases of the junction left unmatched.